The 32 T cell receptor beta chains presented below share a single source sample, sequenced in a study of blood T cell repertoires in COVID-19. Produced via immunoSEQ multiplex PCR; TCRdb's table is partial and in-frame only. This table has 350,000 or so clones, 70% to 90% appearing once. Sequenced sample: PBMCs or T cells enriched from blood (not recorded which). The receptor set was obtained from a woman aged 35 to 49 with acute COVID-19.

This clone was seen a handful of times. The chain is built from TRBV7-9 and TRBJ2-2; tentative D call: TRBD1 (6 bases). Trimming pared 5 bases from V and 2 bases from J, leaving 12 bases between. Germline CDR1 is SEHNR and CDR2 is FQNEAQ (reference sequence). The CDR3 has 15 residues. The CDR3 DNA is TGTGCCAGCAGCGTCACCGGGACAAACACCGGGGAGCTGTTTTTT. Protein sequence: CASSVTGTNTGELFF.

The chain links TRBV27 to TRBJ2-1, with D tentatively TRBD1 (6 bases). V lost 3 bases and J 2 bases, leaving 11 bases between the germline ends. CDR3 size: 15 residues. CDR1 and CDR2 from the germline V gene are MNHEY and SMNVEV (reference sequence). The chain's CDR3 is CASSLRGSPYNEQFF. CDR3 nucleotides: TGTGCCAGCAGTTTGAGGGGGAGTCCCTACAATGAGCAGTTCTTC.

This chain connects TRBV5-5 to TRBJ2-2; no clear D gene. The V end lost 3 bases, the J end lost 1 base, and 4 bases lay between the germline ends. Germline V gene lookup returns CDR1 SGHKS and CDR2 YYEKEE (reference sequence). The CDR3 consists of 13 residues. As DNA, the CDR3 is TGTGCCAGCAGCTCGGGGAACACCGGGGAGCTGTTTTTT. Its translation: CASSSGNTGELFF.

The chain recombines TRBV5-1 with TRBJ2-3, with unresolved D. The germline V gene has CDR1 SGHRS and CDR2 YFSETQ. V gave up 4 bases and J gave up 1 base, with 16 bases separating them. The CDR3 runs 16 residues. The CDR3 region is CASSLFVVAGTDTQYF. The DNA of the CDR3 is TGCGCCAGCAGCCTGTTCGTTGTTGCGGGCACAGATACGCAGTATTTT. Looking up the rest from reference TRBV5-1 and TRBJ2-3 gives the full variable domain: KAGVTQTPRYLIKTRGQQVTLSCSPISGHRSVSWYQQTPGQGLQFLFEYFSETQRNKGNFPGRFSGRQFSNSRSEMNVSTLELGDSALYLCASSLFVVAGTDTQYFGPGTRLTVL.

The chain is built from TRBV4-3 and TRBJ1-4, with D perhaps TRBD1 (5 bases). This CDR3 is 16 amino acids long. CDR1 and CDR2 (germline): LGHNA, YSLEER. With 4 bases removed from V and 5 bases from J, the gap between germline ends came to 17 bases. The CDR3 loop reads CASSLLTRRGNEKLFF. The DNA for the CDR3 is TGCGCCAGCAGCCTTTTAACCCGGCGGGGGAATGAAAAACTGTTTTTT.

This clone was found a few times. V and J are TRBV7-6 and TRBJ2-1, with TRBD1 matching 7 bases. V was pared by 1 base and J by 5 bases, with 5 bases of the junction left unmatched. CDR3 length equals 15 residues. CDR1 is SGHVS, CDR2 FNYEAQ, per germline. CDR3 DNA sequence: TGTGCCAGCAGCTTAGGACAGGGTCCTAACAATGAGCAGTTCTTC. Translating it yields CASSLGQGPNNEQFF.

The gene calls are TRBV14 and TRBJ2-1; 12 nucleotides line up with TRBD2. The germline V gene encodes CDR1 SGHDN and CDR2 FVKESK. The CDR3 extends over 16 amino acids. Trimming at V came to 2 bases and at J to 7 bases, leaving 6 bases not matched to a gene. The CDR3 DNA reads TGTGCCAGCAGCCAAAGGACTAGCGGGATAGGTAATGAGCAGTTCTTC. It encodes CASSQRTSGIGNEQFF.

The V and J genes are TRBV7-2 and TRBJ2-7; 10 bases align to TRBD1. The germline V gene encodes CDR1 SGHTA and CDR2 FQGNSA. This CDR3 contains 15 residues. V lost 5 bases, J lost 3 bases, and 7 bases stayed unmatched. CDR3 DNA sequence: TGTGCCAGCAGCCCATCCGGGACAGGGGACTACGAGCAGTACTTC. Protein product: CASSPSGTGDYEQYF.

The sample holds one count of this clone. The rearrangement joins TRBV13 to TRBJ2-3; D not certain. CDR1 and CDR2 (germline): PRHDT, FYEKMQ (reference sequence). The CDR3 contains 17 residues. Trimming removed 0 bases at V and 0 bases at J, with 13 bases between. CDR3 loop: CASSLGDVDPSTDTQYF. In DNA form, the CDR3 reads TGTGCCAGCAGCTTAGGAGATGTAGATCCTAGCACAGATACGCAGTATTTT.

The V call is TRBV9, the J call TRBJ1-6; D remains unclear. Germline loops: CDR1 SGDLS, CDR2 YYNGEE. Trimming cost V 2 bases and J 3 bases, with 9 bases left between them. The CDR3 loop spans 15 amino acids. This CDR3 is CASSVDGYYNSPLHF. CDR3 sequence (DNA): TGTGCCAGCAGCGTTGACGGGTACTATAATTCACCCCTCCACTTT.

The genes are TRBV15 and TRBJ1-1; 7 bases are shared with TRBD1. CDR1 is LNHNV, CDR2 YYDKDF, per germline (reference sequence). The J segment lost 6 bases and the V segment lost 3 bases, leaving 16 bases of the junction unmatched. This CDR3 has 17 amino acids. CDR3 DNA sequence: TGTGCCACCAGCAGTTCAGGGACAGCCCTGGCAACTTCTGAAGCTTTCTTT. Translating gives CATSSSGTALATSEAFF. Filled out from reference TRBV15 and TRBJ1-1, the complete variable domain reads DAMVIQNPRYQVTQFGKPVTLSCSQTLNHNVMYWYQQKSSQAPKLLFHYYDKDFNNEADTPDNFQSRRPNTSFCFLDIRSPGLGDTAMYLCATSSSGTALATSEAFFGQGTRLTVV.

The chain combines TRBV29-1 with TRBJ1-2; 8 positions agree with TRBD1. Losses at the gene ends were 0 bases for V and 6 bases for J; bases not matched to a gene: 6. The CDR3 totals 14 residues. The germline V gene encodes CDR1 SQVTM and CDR2 ANQGSEA. The DNA for the CDR3 is TGCAGCGTTGAAGATCGCAGGGGGCAGGATGGCTACACCTTC. As protein: CSVEDRRGQDGYTF.

The chain links TRBV24-1 to TRBJ2-3; 7 nucleotides align to TRBD1. The CDR3 covers 16 residues. The germline V gene encodes CDR1 KGHDR and CDR2 SFDVKD. J was trimmed by 1 base and V by 3 bases; bases with no gene match: 6. DNA for the CDR3: TGTGCCACCAGTGATCCGAGACAGGGAGGCACAGATACGCAGTATTTT. The encoded protein is CATSDPRQGGTDTQYF.

The J gene is TRBJ1-1, the V gene TRBV7-9; D perhaps matches TRBD1 (5 bases). This CDR3 spans 13 amino acids. CDR1 is SEHNR, CDR2 FQNEAQ, per germline (reference sequence). The V end lost 5 bases, the J end lost 10 bases, and 17 bases lay between the germline ends. The CDR3 loop reads CASSATGALGAFF. The CDR3 nucleotides read TGTGCCAGCAGCGCTACAGGAGCCCTCGGAGCTTTCTTT.

As concerns this clone: This CDR3 is also generated by other DNA sequences in the sample. The chain recombines TRBV9 with TRBJ1-3; D call uncertain. V was clipped by 0 bases and J by 5 bases, with 9 bases between them. Germline assignment: CDR1 SGDLS and CDR2 YYNGEE. The CDR3 consists of 14 residues. Here the CDR3 DNA reads TGTGCCAGCAGCGTAGGTGGAGGAAGAAACACCATATATTTT. Translation gives CASSVGGGRNTIYF. Full variable domain (rest looked up from reference TRBV9 and TRBJ1-3): DSGVTQTPKHLITATGQRVTLRCSPRSGDLSVYWYQQSLDQGLQFLIQYYNGEERAKGNILERFSAQQFPDLHSELNLSSLELGDSALYFCASSVGGGRNTIYFGEGSWLTVV.

This clone occurred a few times. The chain combines TRBV23-1 with TRBJ2-6, with 7 bases aligning to TRBD1. TRBV23-1 qualifies as an ORF whose function is uncertain. The CDR3 spans 19 residues. Unmatched junction bases numbered 11, after V lost 3 bases and J lost 0 bases. In nucleotides, the CDR3 is TGCGCCAGCAGTCATTTCCGGGACAGATATTTCTCTGGGGCCAACGTCCTGACTTTC. Its translation is CASSHFRDRYFSGANVLTF.

The V call is TRBV7-9, the J call TRBJ1-4, with D possibly TRBD1 on 5 matching bases. V dropped 5 bases and J dropped 8 bases, with 15 bases sitting between them. The CDR3 runs 14 residues. Germline V gene data show CDR1 as SEHNR and CDR2 as FQNEAQ (reference sequence). This chain's CDR3 is CASSPMGGIEKLFF. In DNA form, the CDR3 reads TGTGCCAGCAGCCCCATGGGGGGAATCGAAAAACTGTTTTTT.

The chain uses TRBV6-5 and TRBJ1-2, with TRBD1 matching 8 bases. The CDR3 runs 13 residues. J lost 5 bases, V lost 6 bases, and 5 bases had no gene match. Germline CDR1 and CDR2: MNHEY and SVGAGI. CDR3 protein: CASRRGQAYGYTF. As DNA, the CDR3 is TGTGCCAGCAGGCGGGGACAGGCTTATGGCTACACCTTC.

The chain joins TRBV10-3 to TRBJ2-5; TRBD2 matches at 13 bases. This CDR3 region has 16 residues. Germline V gene sequence: CDR1 ENHRY, CDR2 SYGVKD. Trimming took 4 bases from V and 3 from J; bases not matched to a gene: 5. CDR3 DNA sequence: TGTGCCATCAGTGCTCTAGGACTAGCGGGAGAAGAGACCCAGTACTTC. Its protein product is CAISALGLAGEETQYF.

The V and J genes are TRBV2 and TRBJ1-1; 7 bases agree with TRBD1. This CDR3 spans 12 amino acids. V lost 8 bases to trimming and J lost 5 bases; unmatched junction nucleotides: 5. Per germline, CDR1 SNHLY and CDR2 FYNNEI. The CDR3 nucleotides read TGTGCCAGCGCAACAGGGGCAACTGAAGCTTTCTTT. Its translation: CASATGATEAFF.

The chain carries TRBV4-3 and TRBJ2-3; 11 nucleotides agree with TRBD2. J lost 1 base, V lost 5 bases, and 8 bases had no gene match. Germline V gives CDR1 LGHNA, CDR2 YSLEER. The CDR3 has 17 amino acids. CDR3 sequence reads: CASSVVAGGLGTDTQYF. DNA for the CDR3: TGCGCCAGCAGCGTTGTAGCGGGAGGGCTGGGCACAGATACGCAGTATTTT.

The chain employs TRBV6-5 and TRBJ2-3; D is possibly TRBD1 (5 bases). V was clipped by 5 bases and J by 2 bases, with 11 bases between them. Germline V gene sequence: CDR1 MNHEY, CDR2 SVGAGI. The CDR3 has 14 amino acids. Here the CDR3 reads CASSRGLLTDTQYF. In DNA, the CDR3 is TGTGCCAGCAGTAGGGGCCTTCTCACAGATACGCAGTATTTT.

This chain links TRBV18 with TRBJ1-1, with 8 positions matching TRBD1. In germline, CDR1 is KGHSH, CDR2 LQKENI. V trimming: 0 bases; J trimming: 2 bases; junction bases outside the gene matches: 5. The CDR3 contains 16 residues. The DNA for the CDR3 is TGTGCCAGCTCACCACCGGGACAGGCCCGTAACACTGAAGCTTTCTTT. It yields the protein CASSPPGQARNTEAFF.

The J gene is TRBJ2-5, the V gene TRBV5-1, with 12 nucleotides matching TRBD1. Germline V gene sequence: CDR1 SGHRS, CDR2 YFSETQ. The CDR3 is 16 residues long. The ends lost 0 bases at V and 5 bases at J; junction bases unmatched: 5. The CDR3 reads CASSLAGDRGQETQYF. Written as DNA, the CDR3 is TGCGCCAGCAGCTTGGCGGGGGACAGGGGGCAGGAGACCCAGTACTTC.

The chain has TRBV7-9 and TRBJ2-3, with 15 bases matching TRBD2. V shed 5 bases and J 1 base; nucleotides not matched to a gene: 7. The length of the CDR3 is 18 residues. Germline V CDR1 and CDR2: SEHNR, FQNEAQ (reference sequence). CDR3 in DNA: TGTGCCAGCAGCACCAGGACTAGCGGGAGGGAGGGCACAGATACGCAGTATTTT. Encoded protein: CASSTRTSGREGTDTQYF.

This rearrangement joins TRBV4-1 to TRBJ1-5; 7 bases agree with TRBD1. V was pared by 1 base and J by 1 base, with 7 bases of the junction left unmatched. Per the germline V gene, CDR1 is MGHRA and CDR2 is YSYEKL. The CDR3 loop spans 17 amino acids. The CDR3: CASSQGTRQGSNQPQHF. The CDR3 DNA reads as TGCGCCAGCAGCCAAGGTACTCGACAGGGAAGCAATCAGCCCCAGCATTTT.

The chain carries TRBV7-2 and TRBJ2-7; 9 bases fit TRBD2. Germline V CDR1 and CDR2: SGHTA, FQGNSA. The CDR3 totals 16 residues. V was clipped by 1 base and J by 5 bases; unmatched bases: 9. The CDR3 bases are TGTGCCAGCAGCTTAGGTTGGAGCGGGGGGCAGGACGAGCAGTACTTC. As protein: CASSLGWSGGQDEQYF.

The V gene is TRBV19, the J gene TRBJ1-2; D call uncertain. The CDR3 runs 16 residues. V was clipped by 9 bases and J by 4 bases, with 24 bases between them. Germline V gene lookup returns CDR1 LNHDA and CDR2 SQIVND (reference sequence). CDR3 protein: CASHIAGEKGRYGYTF. The CDR3 bases are TGTGCCAGCCATATAGCCGGGGAGAAGGGCCGCTATGGCTACACCTTC.

The rearrangement joins TRBV27 to TRBJ1-2; a weak D match, TRBD1 (6 bases). Trimming shortened V by 10 bases and J by 2 bases, and 23 bases separated the two germline ends. Germline lookup yields CDR1 MNHEY and CDR2 SMNVEV (reference sequence). CDR3 length: 16 residues. The CDR3 DNA reads TGTGCCACAGGCCCACAACGGGGGGCTGGAAACTATGGCTACACCTTC. As protein: CATGPQRGAGNYGYTF.

The chain carries TRBV15 and TRBJ2-7; TRBD2 agrees at 9 bases. Trimming at V came to 3 bases and at J to 3 bases, leaving 6 bases not matched to a gene. Germline V gene sequence: CDR1 LNHNV, CDR2 YYDKDF (reference sequence). This CDR3 is 15 amino acids long. The CDR3 loop is CATSSQTSGYYEQYF. The DNA of the CDR3 is TGTGCCACCAGCAGCCAGACTAGCGGCTACTACGAGCAGTACTTC.

This clone was observed a handful of times. The CDR3 sequence is CASSFSSSTYEQYF. The CDR3 DNA is TGTGCCAGCAGCTTTAGTAGCTCCACATACGAGCAGTACTTC. The genes are TRBV5-6 and TRBJ2-7; no clear D gene. The CDR3 has 14 residues. V shed 2 bases and J shed 4 bases, with 13 bases lying between them. Germline lookup yields CDR1 SGHDT and CDR2 YYEEEE.

The V and J genes are TRBV9 and TRBJ2-1; 14 bases line up with TRBD2. The germline gives CDR1 SGDLS, CDR2 YYNGEE. The CDR3 has 16 residues. The V and J ends lost 2 bases and 13 bases, in that order; junction bases with no gene match: 11. The CDR3 reads CASSVDSGLAGEEQFF. CDR3 nucleotide sequence: TGTGCCAGCAGCGTTGACTCGGGACTAGCGGGAGAAGAACAGTTCTTC. Complete variable domain (other parts from reference TRBV9 and TRBJ2-1): DSGVTQTPKHLITATGQRVTLRCSPRSGDLSVYWYQQSLDQGLQFLIQYYNGEERAKGNILERFSAQQFPDLHSELNLSSLELGDSALYFCASSVDSGLAGEEQFFGPGTRLTVL.